This TCR beta chain came from a study of shared clonotypes between healthy human individuals (dated by TCRdb to about 2020). Looking at the study overall: Three men and a couple of women, aged 18 to 49 years, made up the cohort. To increase sequencing depth and limit assay-specific biases, different laboratories used diverse techniques to prepare libraries and sequence TCR repertoires. Per donor, leukapheresis produced somewhere between about 0.9 and 10 billion PBMCs. The study deeply sequenced blood TCR repertoires of five healthy adults to estimate repertoire size and the extent of clonotype sharing between individuals.

Per the germline V gene, SGHTA is the CDR1 and FQGTGA is the CDR2. The CDR3 runs 13 residues from the cysteine to the phenylalanine. Kept here is only the CDR3 DNA, which spans 39 bases and is read in frame from base 1. The V and J ends are trimmed by 2 bases and 1 base, leaving 5 bases between them. Note on this clone: The antigen it recognizes is unknown. It has no much larger one-base neighbor in the sample; base qualities were not kept.

Donors were healthy HIV-negative adults with no recently reported acute infections or vaccinations. All donors were Caucasian adults living in Nashville, Tennessee, USA. For unsorted samples, tens of millions of PBMCs were counted, and genomic DNA was extracted using the QIAamp DNA Blood Mini kit. After blood collection by leukapheresis, PBMCs were isolated using Ficoll-Histopaque density gradient centrifugation and then cryopreserved in the vapor phase of liquid nitrogen. Results the study describes overall, beyond this receptor: Pairwise subsampling indicated that sequencing depth was expected to affect the degree of clonotype sharing among donors. Sampling was restricted to blood, and TCR repertoires in tissues likely differ from the TCR repertoires found in blood. The genetic and exposure-history diversity represented was limited by the small number of donors.

Using the deep immunoSEQ assay, TCR CDR3 regions were amplified from genomic DNA by multiplex PCR. Extracted genomic DNA from each cell subset was spread evenly across all wells of several immunoSEQ 96-well plates, with each plate serving as a replicate. For unsorted PBMC, each replicate PCR was loaded with approximately 320 ng genomic DNA, equivalent to about 30,000 T cell genomes. Genomic DNA from unsorted PBMC was sequenced over ten immunoSEQ deep assay plates. The purified libraries were quantified using a Qubit 3.0 fluorometer, sized with a Bioanalyzer 2100, and then quantified again using the KAPA Library Quantification kit. Each immunoSEQ 96-well plate was sequenced on its own single-read 150-cycle Illumina NextSeq 550 flow cell. The original methods were these. The immunoSEQ output contained only junctional sequences without quality scores, so filtering could not match that applied to full-length reads. Sequences were annotated with PyIR, a Python wrapper for IgBLAST v1.9, and V/J genes and CDR3 were assigned using IMGT germline references. Reads with weak V/J assignments (E-value above 1e-6), missing CDR3, stop codons, out-of-frame junctions, or ambiguous translated residues were removed. V3J clonotypes were defined as sequences sharing the same inferred V gene, J gene, and CDR3 amino acid sequence. Percentage overlap between repertoires was calculated by dividing the number of shared unique clonotypes by the size of the smaller repertoire. Repertoire richness was assessed with RTK rarefaction, the Chao1 estimator, and Recon v2.1 estimates of unobserved clonotypes. TCRdb's version of the immuneACCESS table is confined to in-frame rearrangements and falls short of the full clone set. An unresolved V gene accounts for under half of the shortfall where checked; the remainder is of unknown origin. That table is the source of V, J and clone size, and D and trimming were worked out from the DNA. Within this sample are approximately 470,000 clones, with roughly 80% of them counted one time only. The ten largest clones capture roughly 13% of the sample.

Sequences were obtained from PBMCs. This TCR derives from a woman between 40 and 55 years old in good health. Some clones in this sample may be carry-over from other donors' samples. The V and J segments used are TRBV7-3 and TRBJ2-5; the D segment cannot be called with confidence. The nucleotides are TGTGCCAGCAGCTTATCCACCCAAGAGACCCAGTACTTC. It encodes CASSLSTQETQYF.